Shown below are 30 T cell receptor beta chains from a single sample sequenced in a study of cytomegalovirus exposure and HLA in healthy donors (dated by TCRdb to between 2016 and 2019). Library prep was done by the immunoSEQ multiplex PCR assay. Drawn from immuneACCESS, this table holds only the in-frame rearrangements with V and J called that TCRdb kept. Clones are partly lost; checked studies trace under half to an unresolved V gene and leave the rest unexplained. This sample holds a few hundred thousand clones; roughly 85% were observed only once. 0.65% to 0.85% of the sample is taken by the ten largest. Sequencing input: PBMCs. All receptors come from a woman aged 18-29 years in good health and CMV-seronegative.

This clone was observed a single time. Written as DNA, the CDR3 is TGTGCCAGCAGTGAATTTGAGACAGGGGACTACTATGGCTACACCTTC. Its translation: CASSEFETGDYYGYTF. The rearrangement uses TRBV2 and TRBJ1-2; 8 positions agree with TRBD1. J lost 3 bases, V lost 2 bases, and 8 bases had no gene match. Germline CDR1 reads SNHLY; CDR2 reads FYNNEI. The CDR3 loop spans 16 amino acids.

The chain employs TRBV19 and TRBJ1-1; D gene ambiguous. The CDR3 loop spans 13 amino acids. The V end was cut by 1 base, the J end by 7 bases, with 10 bases between. Germline CDR1 and CDR2: LNHDA and SQIVND (reference sequence). The CDR3 spells CASSIVAPGEAFF. CDR3 bases: TGTGCCAGTAGTATAGTGGCCCCGGGTGAAGCTTTCTTT. Using reference TRBV19 and TRBJ1-1 for the parts outside the CDR3, the full variable domain is DGGITQSPKYLFRKEGQNVTLSCEQNLNHDAMYWYRQDPGQGLRLIYYSQIVNDFQKGDIAEGYSVSREKKESFPLTVTSAQKNPTAFYLCASSIVAPGEAFFGQGTRLTVV.

V usage is TRBV7-2 and J usage is TRBJ2-7, with 11 bases that match TRBD1. The CDR3 has 14 residues. J gave up 5 bases and V 6 bases, and 6 bases lay outside the gene matches. CDR1 is SGHTA, CDR2 FQGNSA, per germline. CDR3 sequence: CASRSGTGGDEQYF. The CDR3 DNA is TGTGCCAGCAGGTCCGGGACAGGGGGTGACGAGCAGTACTTC. Full variable domain (outside the CDR3, taken from reference TRBV7-2 and TRBJ2-7): GAGVSQSPSNKVTEKGKDVELRCDPISGHTALYWYRQSLGQGLEFLIYFQGNSAPDKSGLPSDRFSAERTGGSVSTLTIQRTQQEDSAVYLCASRSGTGGDEQYFGPGTRLTVT.

The chain combines TRBV5-6 with TRBJ1-3; 8 nucleotides line up with TRBD1. Unmatched junction bases numbered 10, after V lost 4 bases and J lost 4 bases. The germline V gene encodes CDR1 SGHDT and CDR2 YYEEEE. The CDR3 length is 16 residues. CDR3 protein: CASSQTQTGGGNTIYF. CDR3 nucleotides: TGTGCCAGCAGCCAAACCCAAACAGGGGGGGGAAACACCATATATTTT.

The CDR3 region is CASSLASSSGNTIYF. CDR3 in DNA: TGTGCCAGCAGCTTAGCAAGTAGCTCTGGAAACACCATATATTTT. The chain carries TRBV7-2 and TRBJ1-3; no reliable D call. This CDR3 is 15 amino acids long. The V gene lost 0 bases and the J gene lost 0 bases, with 6 bases spanning the gap. Germline V gives CDR1 SGHTA, CDR2 FQGNSA.

This clone has only one observation. This chain links TRBV29-1 with TRBJ2-1; 11 positions match TRBD2. Germline V gene sequence: CDR1 SQVTM, CDR2 ANQGSEA. J gave up 1 base and V 5 bases, and 4 bases lay outside the gene matches. This CDR3 comprises 15 residues. CDR3 region: CSVITSGSSYNEQFF. DNA for the CDR3: TGCAGCGTTATTACTAGCGGGAGTTCCTACAATGAGCAGTTCTTC.

The chain is built from TRBV27 and TRBJ2-1; weak D call: TRBD2 (5 bases). The V gene lost 4 bases and the J gene lost 4 bases, with 14 bases spanning the gap. The CDR3 loop spans 15 amino acids. Germline V gene lookup returns CDR1 MNHEY and CDR2 SMNVEV (reference sequence). Here the CDR3 DNA reads TGTGCCAGCAGTTCCCCCCGGACTGCATACAATGAGCAGTTCTTC. Protein: CASSSPRTAYNEQFF.

The CDR3 here is CASSPRDKTYNEQFF. The CDR3 DNA sequence: TGTGCCAGCTCACCCCGGGACAAGACCTACAATGAGCAGTTCTTC. The V and J genes are TRBV18 and TRBJ2-1, with D perhaps TRBD1 (6 bases). The CDR3 is 15 amino acids. CDR1 is KGHSH and CDR2 is LQKENI in the germline V gene. V lost 3 bases and J 2 bases, leaving 11 bases between the germline ends. Supplemented by reference TRBV18 and TRBJ2-1, the full variable domain reads NAGVMQNPRHLVRRRGQEARLRCSPMKGHSHVYWYRQLPEEGLKFMVYLQKENIIDESGMPKERFSAEFPKEGPSILRIQQVVRGDSAAYFCASSPRDKTYNEQFFGPGTRLTVL.

This chain's CDR3 is CAIGTFNTEAFF. As DNA, the CDR3 is TGTGCCATAGGGACATTCAATACTGAAGCTTTCTTT. The chain carries TRBV6-1 and TRBJ1-1, with a weak D call TRBD1 (6 bases). Trimming cost V 10 bases and J 5 bases, with 14 bases left between them. Germline V gene data show CDR1 as MNHNS and CDR2 as SASEGT. CDR3 length: 12 residues.

This clone was recorded once. The chain combines TRBV9 with TRBJ2-1; 7 positions match TRBD2. The ends lost 2 bases at V and 7 bases at J; junction bases unmatched: 6. The CDR3 runs 14 residues. The germline V gene encodes CDR1 SGDLS and CDR2 YYNGEE. The CDR3 is CASSVAGAGNEQFF. Here the CDR3 DNA reads TGTGCCAGCAGCGTGGCGGGAGCGGGGAATGAGCAGTTCTTC. The variable domain in full, with the rest retrieved from reference TRBV9 and TRBJ2-1, is DSGVTQTPKHLITATGQRVTLRCSPRSGDLSVYWYQQSLDQGLQFLIQYYNGEERAKGNILERFSAQQFPDLHSELNLSSLELGDSALYFCASSVAGAGNEQFFGPGTRLTVL.

The chain has TRBV7-7 and TRBJ2-2, with D possibly being TRBD2 (6 bases). The CDR3 spans 14 residues. CDR1 is SSHAT, CDR2 FNYEAQ, per germline (reference sequence). V was trimmed by 5 bases and J by 2 bases, leaving 9 bases between them. This CDR3 reads CASSAGTNTGELFF. In DNA form, the CDR3 reads TGTGCCAGCAGCGCCGGGACTAACACCGGGGAGCTGTTTTTT.

The chain carries TRBV9 and TRBJ2-2, with 10 bases identical to TRBD1. The germline CDR1 and CDR2 sequences are SGDLS and YYNGEE. The CDR3 has 17 amino acids. Trimming cost V 2 bases and J 5 bases; bases outside gene matches: 9. Written as DNA, the CDR3 is TGTGCCAGCAGCGTTACCGGGACAGGGGCTGGGACCGGGGAGCTGTTTTTT. Amino acid sequence: CASSVTGTGAGTGELFF.

The rearrangement joins TRBV7-2 to TRBJ1-1; tentatively, D is TRBD1 (6 bases). The CDR3 totals 14 residues. The V gene lost 1 base and the J gene lost 1 base, with 7 bases spanning the gap. Germline CDR1 reads SGHTA; CDR2 reads FQGNSA. CDR3 loop: CASSLVQGNTEAFF. The CDR3, as DNA: TGTGCCAGCAGCTTAGTACAGGGGAACACTGAAGCTTTCTTT.

The chain uses TRBV5-4 and TRBJ2-7; 8 nucleotides match TRBD1. Trimming took 4 bases from V and 3 from J; bases not matched to a gene: 6. This CDR3 has 14 amino acids. Germline assignment: CDR1 SGHNT and CDR2 YYREEE (reference sequence). CDR3 DNA sequence: TGTGCCAGCAGCATACAGGGGGGCAGCTACGAGCAGTACTTC. This translates into CASSIQGGSYEQYF.

V is TRBV11-2 and J is TRBJ1-2; TRBD1 matches 7 bases. The germline gives CDR1 SGHAT, CDR2 FQNNGV. J gave up 4 bases and V 6 bases, and 5 bases lay outside the gene matches. The CDR3 spans 13 residues. The DNA of the CDR3 is TGTGCCAGCAGGCGCGACAGGGCCTATGGCTACACCTTC. Protein: CASRRDRAYGYTF.

The J gene is TRBJ2-5, the V gene TRBV28; the D is unclear. The CDR3 is made up of 14 amino acids. V dropped 7 bases and J dropped 1 base, with 13 bases sitting between them. CDR1 is MDHEN, CDR2 SYDVKM, per germline. This CDR3 reads CASTSPPGQETQYF. As DNA, the CDR3 is TGTGCCAGCACCTCACCCCCGGGCCAAGAGACCCAGTACTTC.

The chain combines TRBV7-8 with TRBJ1-1, with 7 bases lining up with TRBD1. Trimming cost V 3 bases and J 5 bases; bases outside gene matches: 3. Germline loops: CDR1 SGHVS, CDR2 FQNEAQ. The CDR3 runs to 13 residues. This CDR3 reads CASSLTGLTEAFF. The DNA of the CDR3 is TGTGCCAGCAGCTTGACAGGGCTGACTGAAGCTTTCTTT.

This clone was observed a handful of times. Other DNA sequences in this sample translate to the same CDR3. This chain connects TRBV6-5 to TRBJ2-7; 9 bases fit TRBD1. The trim removed 4 bases at V and 1 base at J, leaving 2 bases unmatched. Germline V CDR1 and CDR2: MNHEY, SVGAGI. CDR3 length: 14 amino acids. CDR3 DNA: TGTGCCAGCAGTTCGGGACAGGGATCCTACGAGCAGTACTTC. As protein: CASSSGQGSYEQYF.

V usage is TRBV14 and J usage is TRBJ2-6, with D perhaps matching TRBD2 (5 bases). CDR3 size: 17 residues. Trimming cost V 2 bases and J 0 bases, with 11 bases left between them. In germline, CDR1 is SGHDN, CDR2 FVKESK. CDR3 region: CASSQYHGVSGANVLTF. In nucleotides, the CDR3 is TGTGCCAGCAGCCAATATCACGGGGTCTCTGGGGCCAACGTCCTGACTTTC. Supplemented by reference TRBV14 and TRBJ2-6, the full variable domain reads EAGVTQFPSHSVIEKGQTVTLRCDPISGHDNLYWYRRVMGKEIKFLLHFVKESKQDESGMPNNRFLAERTGGTYSTLKVQPAELEDSGVYFCASSQYHGVSGANVLTFGAGSRLTVL.

The chain uses TRBV7-9 and TRBJ2-7, with 7 bases aligning to TRBD1. Trimming cost V 9 bases and J 1 base; bases outside gene matches: 6. This CDR3 is 13 amino acids long. CDR1 and CDR2 from the germline V gene are SEHNR and FQNEAQ (reference sequence). CDR3 sequence (DNA): TGTGCCAGTGAACAGGGGACGTCCTACGAGCAGTACTTC. It is translated as CASEQGTSYEQYF.

The chain uses TRBV4-3 and TRBJ2-6, with no clear D. Germline lookup yields CDR1 LGHNA and CDR2 YSLEER. The ends were cut back, 0 bases at V and 0 bases at J, with 6 bases in the middle. CDR3 length equals 16 residues. For the CDR3, the DNA is TGCGCCAGCAGCCAAGATCTGAGCTCTGGGGCCAACGTCCTGACTTTC. It codes for CASSQDLSSGANVLTF.

The chain uses TRBV7-9 and TRBJ1-5, with a possible D match to TRBD1 (5 bases). V was trimmed by 0 bases and J by 1 base, leaving 7 bases between them. Germline lookup yields CDR1 SEHNR and CDR2 FQNEAQ (reference sequence). The CDR3 is made up of 15 amino acids. The CDR3 reads CASSLAGQSNQPQHF. The CDR3 DNA reads as TGTGCCAGCAGCTTAGCGGGGCAGAGCAATCAGCCCCAGCATTTT.

The chain's CDR3 is CSVEHSSGVGDFDEQFF. Written as DNA, the CDR3 is TGCAGCGTTGAACACTCTAGCGGGGTCGGCGATTTTGATGAGCAGTTCTTC. This chain joins TRBV29-1 and TRBJ2-1; 9 bases match TRBD2. V was pared by 2 bases and J by 8 bases, with 16 bases of the junction left unmatched. From germline, CDR1 is SQVTM and CDR2 ANQGSEA. The CDR3 is made up of 17 amino acids.

V gene TRBV15 combines with J gene TRBJ2-7; 7 bases align to TRBD2. The trim removed 6 bases at V and 2 bases at J, leaving 7 bases unmatched. CDR1 and CDR2 from the germline V gene are LNHNV and YYDKDF (reference sequence). This CDR3 comprises 14 residues. The CDR3 coding sequence is TGTGCCACCAGTCGTCCGGGAGGACCCTACGAGCAGTACTTC. Protein: CATSRPGGPYEQYF.

This rearrangement joins TRBV9 to TRBJ2-5; a weak D match, TRBD1 (6 bases). The germline V and J ends were trimmed by 3 bases and 1 base, with 10 bases remaining between them. The CDR3 runs 14 residues. Germline values: CDR1 SGDLS, CDR2 YYNGEE. In DNA form, the CDR3 reads TGTGCCAGCAGCGCCCGGACAGTCCAAGAGACCCAGTACTTC. Translation: CASSARTVQETQYF.

The V call is TRBV5-1, the J call TRBJ2-2; 9 positions agree with TRBD2. This CDR3 contains 15 residues. After removal of 4 bases from V and 6 bases from J, the junction contained 7 bases not matched to a gene. Looked up from germline, CDR1 is SGHRS and CDR2 is YFSETQ. CDR3 sequence: CASSPGLAMAGELFF. CDR3 nucleotide sequence: TGCGCCAGCAGCCCAGGACTAGCGATGGCCGGGGAGCTGTTTTTT.

This chain joins TRBV7-3 and TRBJ2-7, with 13 bases lining up with TRBD2. Germline V gene lookup returns CDR1 SGHTA and CDR2 FQGTGA. The CDR3 runs 16 residues. The V gene end was trimmed by 0 bases and the J gene end by 3 bases; junction bases not matched to a gene: 2. The CDR3 reads CASSLTGTSGNYEQYF. DNA of the CDR3: TGTGCCAGCAGCTTAACCGGGACTAGCGGGAACTACGAGCAGTACTTC. Full variable domain (missing parts from reference TRBV7-3 and TRBJ2-7): GAGVSQTPSNKVTEKGKYVELRCDPISGHTALYWYRQSLGQGPEFLIYFQGTGAADDSGLPNDRFFAVRPEGSVSTLKIQRTERGDSAVYLCASSLTGTSGNYEQYFGPGTRLTVT.

The rearrangement uses TRBV5-1 and TRBJ2-7; 9 positions agree with TRBD2. The length of the CDR3 is 15 residues. From germline, CDR1 is SGHRS and CDR2 YFSETQ. Trimming cost V 4 bases and J 2 bases; bases outside gene matches: 7. This CDR3 is CASSPSVAGAYEQYF. The CDR3 DNA reads TGCGCCAGCAGCCCGTCGGTAGCGGGAGCCTACGAGCAGTACTTC.

This clone occurred a few times. The J gene is TRBJ2-4, the V gene TRBV19; TRBD1 aligns across 7 bases. J was trimmed by 1 base and V by 5 bases; bases with no gene match: 11. The germline CDR1 and CDR2 sequences are LNHDA and SQIVND (reference sequence). CDR3 length: 17 amino acids. CDR3: CASSPDLRGQAKNIQYF. DNA for the CDR3: TGTGCCAGTAGTCCAGACCTCAGGGGACAGGCCAAAAACATTCAGTACTTC.

V and J are TRBV14 and TRBJ2-7, with a tentative D call TRBD2 (6 bases). The germline CDR1 and CDR2 sequences are SGHDN and FVKESK. Trimming took 1 base from V and 4 from J, leaving 14 bases between them. The CDR3 sequence is 15 residues long. CDR3 sequence (DNA): TGTGCCAGCAGCCAAGGGTCTAGCGTACAATACGAGCAGTACTTC. As protein: CASSQGSSVQYEQYF.